These T cell receptor beta chains were read from a single sample in a study of blood T cell repertoires in COVID-19. Profiled with immunoSEQ multiplex PCR; TCRdb holds only in-frame clones, not every one. The table has 200,000 or so clones, roughly 76% seen once; the top ten hold about 12%. The material sequenced was peripheral blood. These receptors were obtained from an elderly woman with COVID-19, enrolled during active disease. The CDR3 runs from the conserved cysteine through the conserved F or W. The order of the fields is clone size, J gene, V gene, D gene, CDR3 protein, CDR3 DNA. A D gene is named only where the DNA matches it firmly. Clone size appears in some rows only: once, few, many, or a class for an expanded clone.

>many|TRBJ2-1|TRBV7-6|-
CASSLGRGSINEQFF
TGTGCCAGCAGCCTGGGTCGCGGTTCCATAAATGAGCAGTTCTTC
>-|TRBJ2-1|TRBV7-9|TRBD2
CASSGRGKSTNEQFF
TGTGCCAGCAGCGGGAGGGGTAAGTCCACCAATGAGCAGTTCTTC
>-|TRBJ1-4|TRBV28|-
CASISGRPTTNEKLFF
TGTGCCAGCATCTCCGGGAGGCCAACAACTAATGAAAAACTGTTTTTT
>-|TRBJ2-2|TRBV7-8|TRBD2
CASSLRGLAGANTGELFF
TGTGCCAGCAGCTTACGTGGACTAGCGGGGGCGAACACCGGGGAGCTGTTTTTT
>-|TRBJ2-5|TRBV5-6|-
CASSLEAQSTLGTQYF
TGTGCCAGCAGCTTGGAAGCGCAGTCAACACTCGGGACCCAGTACTTC
>-|TRBJ2-1|TRBV24-1|TRBD1
CATSDWGTGPDDGQFF
TGTGCCACCAGTGATTGGGGGACAGGGCCAGACGATGGGCAGTTCTTC
>once|TRBJ2-7|TRBV28|TRBD2
CASSLGLAASYEQYF
TGTGCCAGCAGTTTAGGTCTAGCGGCCTCCTACGAGCAGTACTTC
>-|TRBJ2-1|TRBV7-3|TRBD1
CASSPDRGSHNEQFF
TGTGCCAGCAGCCCGGACAGGGGATCCCACAATGAGCAGTTCTTC
>-|TRBJ1-5|TRBV5-5|-
CASSPSAGHQPQHF
TGTGCCAGCAGCCCTTCAGCGGGCCATCAGCCCCAGCATTTT
>once|TRBJ2-2|TRBV14|TRBD1
CASSQEKGDRVNTGELFF
TGTGCCAGCAGCCAAGAAAAGGGGGACAGGGTGAACACCGGGGAGCTGTTTTTT
>-|TRBJ2-7|TRBV10-3|-
CAISDTGLGIYEQYF
TGTGCCATCAGTGACACGGGACTGGGAATCTACGAGCAGTACTTC
>-|TRBJ2-1|TRBV29-1|-
CSSLAHYNEQFF
TGCAGCTCCCTAGCGCACTACAATGAGCAGTTCTTC
>-|TRBJ2-3|TRBV3-1/TRBV3-2|TRBD2
CASSHRTSGDTQYF
TGTGCCAGCAGCCATCGGACTAGCGGGGATACGCAGTATTTT
>-|TRBJ1-5|TRBV2|-
CASSVYSNQPQHF
TGTGCCAGCAGTGTGTATAGCAATCAGCCCCAGCATTTT
>-|TRBJ1-2|TRBV7-2|-
CASSPRQISVTGYTF
TGTGCCAGCAGCCCCCGACAGATCTCCGTAACGGGCTACACCTTC
>-|TRBJ1-5|TRBV18|-
CASSPSEDQPQHF
TGTGCCAGCTCCCCCAGCGAAGATCAGCCCCAGCATTTT
>-|TRBJ1-2|TRBV15|TRBD1
CATSKLRTGDYGYTF
TGTGCCACCAGCAAGCTCAGGACAGGGGATTATGGCTACACCTTC
>-|TRBJ1-2|TRBV10-3|TRBD1
CAISDPDRIYGYTF
TGTGCCATCAGTGACCCGGACAGGATCTATGGCTACACCTTC
>-|TRBJ2-3|TRBV5-8|-
CASSHLSWGESSTDTQYF
TGTGCCAGCAGCCACCTCTCGTGGGGAGAATCTAGCACAGATACGCAGTATTTT
>-|TRBJ1-6|TRBV19|TRBD1
CASSLGQANSPLHF
TGTGCCAGTAGCTTGGGACAGGCTAATTCACCCCTCCACTTT
>-|TRBJ1-3|TRBV19|TRBD1
CASSIQTGRGNTIYF
TGTGCCAGTAGTATCCAGACAGGGCGAGGAAACACCATATATTTT
>-|TRBJ2-3|TRBV12-3/TRBV12-4|TRBD2
CASTLGAGAQYF
TGTGCCAGCACCTTAGGAGCGGGGGCGCAGTATTTT
>-|TRBJ2-3|TRBV28|TRBD2
CASSFEGLLSSTDTQYF
TGTGCCAGCAGTTTTGAGGGACTACTCTCTAGCACAGATACGCAGTATTTT
>-|TRBJ1-2|TRBV3-1/TRBV3-2|-
CASSWQGPSYGYTF
TGTGCCAGCAGCTGGCAGGGGCCCAGCTATGGCTACACCTTC
>-|TRBJ1-6|TRBV19|-
CASSTQGTNSPLHF
TGTGCCAGTAGTACACAGGGTACTAATTCACCCCTCCACTTT
>-|TRBJ1-2|TRBV10-2|TRBD1
CASRGTASYTF
TGCGCCAGCAGGGGGACAGCGAGCTACACCTTC
>-|TRBJ2-7|TRBV11-2|-
CASSLGYAGSYEQYF
TGTGCCAGCAGCTTAGGGTACGCGGGGTCCTACGAGCAGTACTTC
>-|TRBJ2-3|TRBV7-2|TRBD2
CASSRGGRGGTDTQYF
TGTGCCAGCAGCCGGGGGGGTAGGGGCGGCACAGATACGCAGTATTTT
>-|TRBJ1-2|TRBV27|TRBD1
CASKPRTGYYGYTF
TGTGCCAGCAAACCCCGGACAGGGTACTATGGCTACACCTTC
>once|TRBJ2-1|TRBV7-8|-
CATGSRATGDYNEQFF
TGTGCCACCGGATCCCGAGCGACAGGAGACTACAATGAGCAGTTCTTC
>-|TRBJ2-5|TRBV5-1|TRBD1
CASSAGQGGETQYF
TGCGCCAGCAGCGCCGGACAGGGAGGAGAGACCCAGTACTTC
>-|TRBJ2-3|TRBV2|-
CASSDDGTDTQYF
TGTGCCAGCAGTGACGACGGGACAGATACGCAGTATTTT
>-|TRBJ2-1|TRBV28|-
CASSFGGVNNEQFF
TGTGCCAGCAGTTTCGGAGGGGTGAACAATGAGCAGTTCTTC
>-|TRBJ1-2|TRBV6-6|TRBD1
CASSYGGTGSSGYTF
TGTGCCAGCAGTTACGGCGGGACAGGGTCAAGCGGCTACACCTTC
>-|TRBJ1-6|TRBV11-2|-
CASSSGSYNSPLHF
TGTGCCAGCAGCTCGGGCTCCTATAATTCACCCCTCCACTTT
>-|TRBJ1-6|TRBV5-1|TRBD1
CASSPGQGDSPLHF
TGCGCCAGCAGCCCGGGACAGGGGGATTCACCCCTCCACTTT
>-|TRBJ1-2|TRBV12-3/TRBV12-4|-
CASGDRTYGYTF
TGTGCCAGCGGCGACAGGACCTATGGCTACACCTTC
>-|TRBJ2-7|TRBV15|-
CATSGDSSYEQYF
TGTGCCACCAGCGGGGACTCCTCCTACGAGCAGTACTTC
>once|TRBJ2-7|TRBV15|TRBD1
CATSTLQGAYEQYF
TGTGCCACCAGCACGCTACAGGGGGCCTACGAGCAGTACTTC
>-|TRBJ1-5|TRBV7-9|-
CASSLASGGQPQHF
TGTGCCAGCAGCTTAGCGTCCGGGGGTCAGCCCCAGCATTTT
>-|TRBJ2-7|TRBV5-3|TRBD1
CARSLWLTGDSYEQYF
TGTGCCAGAAGCTTGTGGCTGACAGGGGACTCCTACGAGCAGTACTTC
>-|TRBJ2-1|TRBV4-3|-
CASSQEAGSSYNEQFF
TGCGCCAGCAGCCAAGAGGCGGGGAGCTCCTACAATGAGCAGTTCTTC
>once|TRBJ2-1|TRBV4-3|-
CASSQGRGVYNEQFF
TGCGCCAGCAGCCAAGGGCGGGGAGTTTACAATGAGCAGTTCTTC
>-|TRBJ2-1|TRBV5-1|TRBD2
CASSLSGTYNEQFF
TGCGCCAGCAGCTTAAGCGGGACCTACAATGAGCAGTTCTTC
>-|TRBJ2-5|TRBV9|-
CASSVASRGETQYF
TGTGCCAGCAGCGTAGCATCACGCGGAGAGACCCAGTACTTC
>-|TRBJ1-2|TRBV29-1|TRBD1
CSGEFDRVAGGYTF
TGCAGCGGAGAATTCGACAGGGTTGCTGGTGGCTACACCTTC
>few|TRBJ2-7|TRBV18|TRBD1
CASSPRTGRNEQYF
TGTGCCAGCTCACCACGGACAGGGAGAAACGAGCAGTACTTC
>-|TRBJ1-3|TRBV7-2|-
CASSLYGSGNTIYF
TGTGCCAGCAGCTTATACGGCTCTGGAAACACCATATATTTT